A selection of T cell receptor beta chains follows, all from one sample in a study of early T cells in non-severe SARS-CoV-2 infection. TCRdb used MiXCR to reprocess the 5' RACE reads, holding one entry per CDR3 protein. Found here are 100,000 to 120,000 distinct CDR3 sequences, around 12% of them singletons; the top ten hold approximately 4%. The sequences come from whole blood, collected at baseline. These receptor sequences come from an adult who was a healthcare worker with PCR-confirmed SARS-CoV-2 infection or an uninfected control (not recorded which). Both conserved end residues are part of each CDR3. Clone size is not always given. Where it is, it says once, few, many or a class for expanded clones.

V	size	length	CDR3
TRBV20-1	few	14	CSARREEVQETQYF
TRBV10-3	few	15	CAIAISGLGPDTQYF
TRBV7-8	few	15	CASSLAGQRNYGYTF
TRBV5-1	.	14	CASSLGGGANVLTF
TRBV6-5	.	15	CASSPTSLRGNEQFF
TRBV27	.	16	CASSLDASSYNSPLHF
TRBV20-1	many	14	CSETKQGEVTEAFF
TRBV11-1	many	14	CASSFDRTVDEQFF
TRBV11-2	few	15	CASSPRAQTGAEAFF
TRBV24-1	.	14	CATSDWDSNQPQYF
TRBV2	few	15	CASSGGRSLNQPQHF
TRBV4-1	.	16	CASSQVPLGLNTEAFF
TRBV30	many	11	CAWSVRTEQYF
TRBV3-1	few	15	CASSQDLVTGRGYTF
TRBV29-1	few	15	CSVEAEGDPERAQYF
TRBV3-1	many	13	CASRLGVSYEQYF
TRBV29-1	.	14	CSVISGVGADTQYF
TRBV20-1	.	12	CSALRQNSPLHF
TRBV6-1	few	13	CASSEALYYEQYF
TRBV28	.	15	CASNLRGNSGNTIYF
TRBV14	.	14	CASSQEANNYGYTF
TRBV28	many	15	CASSSPRESGETQYF
TRBV5-1	once	14	CASSLALGHTEAFF
TRBV7-8	.	16	CASSLGVRGVGTEAFF
TRBV7-9	.	13	CASTPTWNTEAFF
TRBV29-1	many	13	CSVEPASGETQYF
TRBV29-1	many	12	CSVADSYNEQFF
TRBV30	many	14	CAWSVVGEGTEAFF
TRBV14	.	17	CASNQLGQGAVGNTIYF
TRBV5-1	many	13	CASSSGGDTEAFF
TRBV5-4	few	13	CASGGQGLNIQYF
TRBV7-2	.	14	CASSLVSQGSGYTF
TRBV7-2	few	16	CASSFGLAGIAGELFF
TRBV28	.	13	CASSNEYGIEQFF
TRBV27	.	14	CASSPNEAKNIQYF
TRBV25-1	many	16	CASSEPGQVITDTQYF
TRBV20-1	few	12	CSAQLSTDTQYF
TRBV29-1	few	11	CSTRWEDGYTF
TRBV29-1	.	13	CSGAVSPREKLFF
TRBV4-1	few	15	CASSRTGTVNEKLFF
TRBV12-3/TRBV12-4	.	14	CASSGRGLTTEAFF
TRBV12-3/TRBV12-4	.	16	CASRHRDRGNTGELFF
TRBV4-2	many	15	CASSHRTSAYNEQFF
TRBV6-2/TRBV6-3	.	13	CASTYDTYNEQFF
TRBV2	.	14	CASRAWDTSYEQYF
TRBV28	few	15	CASSYRQGSNQPQHF
TRBV2	.	15	CASSEASEGPYEQYF
TRBV28	.	13	CASNQREGNEQFF